What follows are 32 T cell receptor beta chains derived from one specimen sequenced in a study of memory CD4+ T cells and cytomegalovirus serostatus. Assay used: immunoSEQ multiplex PCR; TCRdb lists only in-frame clones, some missing. Of roughly 60,000 clones listed, roughly four fifths are singletons. The sort gate was single viable CD3+CD4+CD8-CD45RO+ cells for memory CD4+ T cells. The sequencing sample was made of memory CD4+ T cells from blood. The receptors were gathered from an adult in good health and CMV-seronegative.

The chain uses TRBV27 and TRBJ1-5, with D maybe TRBD1 (5 bases). The germline gives CDR1 MNHEY, CDR2 SMNVEV (reference sequence). This CDR3 contains 14 residues. Trimming cost V 8 bases and J 6 bases, with 17 bases left between them. The CDR3 DNA follows: TGTGCCAGCTCCGGGACTCAGGAGGGTCAGCCCCAGCATTTT. It encodes CASSGTQEGQPQHF.

The rearrangement links TRBV6-5 to TRBJ1-4; 7 nucleotides line up with TRBD1. J gave up 8 bases and V 6 bases, and 9 bases lay outside the gene matches. Germline CDR1 and CDR2: MNHEY and SVGAGI. CDR3 size: 14 residues. CDR3 sequence reads: CASRNRGAREKLFF. CDR3 DNA sequence: TGTGCCAGCAGAAACAGGGGTGCACGGGAAAAACTGTTTTTT.

Here the CDR3 DNA reads TGTGCCTGGAGCCGACCTAGCGGGGGCAATGAGCAGTTCTTC. This sequence encodes CAWSRPSGGNEQFF. The chain joins TRBV30 to TRBJ2-1; TRBD2 matches at 10 bases. This CDR3 spans 14 amino acids. The V gene's germline CDR1 is GTSNPN and CDR2 SVGIG (reference sequence). V shed 3 bases, J shed 6 bases, and the junction held 5 bases outside the gene matches.

Ten or more counts support this clone. The V call is TRBV2, the J call TRBJ1-2; 7 bases align to TRBD1. CDR1 SNHLY and CDR2 FYNNEI come from the germline V gene. This CDR3 has 12 amino acids. J gave up 6 bases and V 5 bases, and 3 bases lay outside the gene matches. The CDR3 DNA reads as TGTGCCAGCAGTTTTACAGGGGATGGCTACACCTTC. This gives the protein CASSFTGDGYTF.

The chain joins TRBV10-2 to TRBJ2-6; 7 nucleotides line up with TRBD2. There are 16 residues in the CDR3. Germline-derived CDR1 and CDR2 are WSHSY and SAAADI. With V trimmed by 5 bases and J by 3 bases, 7 bases remained unmatched. DNA for the CDR3: TGCGCCAGCAGTAGGGAGGGCTCGGGTGGGGCCAACGTCCTGACTTTC. Translation: CASSREGSGGANVLTF.

The chain uses TRBV19 and TRBJ1-5; D call uncertain. The CDR3 length is 13 residues. V lost 4 bases, J lost 4 bases, and 8 bases lay in between. Germline V gene lookup returns CDR1 LNHDA and CDR2 SQIVND (reference sequence). CDR3 sequence: CASSTFGNQPQHF. The CDR3 nucleotides read TGTGCCAGTAGTACCTTCGGAAATCAGCCCCAGCATTTT. Drawing the rest from reference TRBV19 and TRBJ1-5, the complete variable domain is DGGITQSPKYLFRKEGQNVTLSCEQNLNHDAMYWYRQDPGQGLRLIYYSQIVNDFQKGDIAEGYSVSREKKESFPLTVTSAQKNPTAFYLCASSTFGNQPQHFGDGTRLSIL.

This clone turned up a few times. This rearrangement joins TRBV7-9 to TRBJ1-2; the match to TRBD1 covers 9 bases. With V trimmed by 5 bases and J by 7 bases, 2 bases remained unmatched. The CDR3 totals 12 residues. Per the germline V gene, CDR1 is SEHNR and CDR2 is FQNEAQ (reference sequence). The CDR3 spells CASSRTGVGYTF. CDR3 sequence (DNA): TGTGCCAGCAGCCGGACAGGGGTTGGCTACACCTTC. Full variable domain (remainder filled in from reference TRBV7-9 and TRBJ1-2): DTGVSQNPRHKITKRGQNVTFRCDPISEHNRLYWYRQTLGQGPEFLTYFQNEAQLEKSRLLSDRFSAERPKGSFSTLEIQRTEQGDSAMYLCASSRTGVGYTFGSGTRLTVV.

The gene calls are TRBV5-1 and TRBJ1-5; a possible D gene is TRBD1 (6 bases). Deletions cut 1 base from V and 6 bases from J, with 11 bases between. The CDR3 length is 14 residues. Germline values: CDR1 SGHRS, CDR2 YFSETQ. CDR3: CASSLSGERQPQHF. In DNA form, the CDR3 reads TGCGCCAGCAGCTTGTCAGGGGAGCGTCAGCCCCAGCATTTT.

The chain recombines TRBV9 with TRBJ2-2, with 11 bases fitting TRBD1. Losses at the gene ends were 0 bases for V and 4 bases for J; bases not matched to a gene: 5. The length of the CDR3 is 17 residues. Germline CDR1 and CDR2: SGDLS and YYNGEE. CDR3: CASSVGVGTGGTGELFF. The CDR3, as DNA: TGTGCCAGCAGCGTAGGAGTCGGGACAGGGGGCACCGGGGAGCTGTTTTTT. Drawing the rest from reference TRBV9 and TRBJ2-2, the complete variable domain is DSGVTQTPKHLITATGQRVTLRCSPRSGDLSVYWYQQSLDQGLQFLIQYYNGEERAKGNILERFSAQQFPDLHSELNLSSLELGDSALYFCASSVGVGTGGTGELFFGEGSRLTVL.

The chain couples TRBV4-2 to TRBJ1-1; TRBD1 matches at 7 bases. CDR3 length: 13 amino acids. J was trimmed by 7 bases and V by 4 bases; bases with no gene match: 6. Germline V gene sequence: CDR1 LGHNA, CDR2 YNFKEQ. The CDR3 nucleotides are TGTGCCAGCAGCCCCGACAGGGCGGTTGAAGCTTTCTTT. As protein: CASSPDRAVEAFF.

The chain has TRBV7-2 and TRBJ2-2, with no clear D. CDR3 length: 14 residues. The V gene lost 5 bases and the J gene lost 4 bases, with 11 bases spanning the gap. Looked up from germline, CDR1 is SGHTA and CDR2 is FQGNSA. As DNA, the CDR3 is TGTGCCAGCAGCACTACTTTGGGCACCGGGGAGCTGTTTTTT. Residues: CASSTTLGTGELFF.

This chain connects TRBV9 to TRBJ1-2; maybe TRBD1 (6 bases). Germline lookup yields CDR1 SGDLS and CDR2 YYNGEE. This CDR3 contains 15 residues. The ends were cut back, 0 bases at V and 2 bases at J, with 11 bases in the middle. The CDR3 loop reads CASSVAWTVNYGYTF. The CDR3 DNA is TGTGCCAGCAGCGTAGCCTGGACAGTCAACTATGGCTACACCTTC.

V usage is TRBV11-3 and J usage is TRBJ2-1, with D possibly called TRBD1 or TRBD2 (6 bases each). The V gene lost 0 bases and the J gene lost 3 bases, with 9 bases spanning the gap. The CDR3 is 15 amino acids. Germline CDR1 reads SGHNT; CDR2 reads YENEEA. The CDR3 DNA reads TGTGCCAGCAGCTTAGAACAGGGAGGCTACAATGAGCAGTTCTTC. The encoded protein is CASSLEQGGYNEQFF.

This clone was detected a few times. J is TRBJ2-7 and V is TRBV4-3, with TRBD1 identical over 8 bases. V gave up 0 bases and J gave up 3 bases; unmatched junction bases: 13. The CDR3 contains 18 residues. Germline CDR1 and CDR2: LGHNA and YSLEER. The CDR3 nucleotides are TGCGCCAGCAGCCAAGATCTGCTCCGGACAGGGACCAGCTACGAGCAGTACTTC. As protein: CASSQDLLRTGTSYEQYF.

V is TRBV21-1 and J is TRBJ1-4; the table's TRBD1 call for D was not verified on the DNA. TRBV21-1 is a known pseudogene. This CDR3 comprises 18 residues. CDR3 amino acids: CASSKRQGGLATNEKLFF. The CDR3 DNA reads as TGTGCCAGCAGCAAACGACAGGGGGGATTGGCAACTAATGAAAAACTGTTTTTT.

This clone was seen more than once but under ten times. The V call is TRBV4-2, the J call TRBJ2-7; D unresolved. The V gene's germline CDR1 is LGHNA and CDR2 YNFKEQ. The V end lost 1 base, the J end lost 3 bases, and 7 bases lay between the germline ends. There are 13 residues in the CDR3. CDR3 protein: CASSQGVGYEQYF. CDR3 DNA sequence: TGTGCCAGCAGCCAAGGTGTGGGCTACGAGCAGTACTTC.

J is TRBJ1-2 and V is TRBV5-6; the D is unclear. The V and J ends lost 1 base and 2 bases respectively, with 12 bases between them. Looked up from germline, CDR1 is SGHDT and CDR2 is YYEEEE. The CDR3 spans 15 residues. The CDR3 bases are TGTGCCAGCAGCTTGACCCCCGGACCGAACTATGGCTACACCTTC. Translated, it gives CASSLTPGPNYGYTF.

The chain has TRBV19 and TRBJ1-1; D possibly corresponds to TRBD1 (5 bases). This CDR3 has 13 residues. V was trimmed by 11 bases and J by 8 bases, leaving 21 bases between them. Germline CDR1 is LNHDA and CDR2 is SQIVND (reference sequence). The chain's CDR3 is CASTDRNQVEAFF. In nucleotides, the CDR3 is TGTGCCTCTACTGACAGAAACCAGGTAGAAGCTTTCTTT. Full variable domain (outside the CDR3, taken from reference TRBV19 and TRBJ1-1): DGGITQSPKYLFRKEGQNVTLSCEQNLNHDAMYWYRQDPGQGLRLIYYSQIVNDFQKGDIAEGYSVSREKKESFPLTVTSAQKNPTAFYLCASTDRNQVEAFFGQGTRLTVV.

This rearrangement joins TRBV5-8 to TRBJ1-2; unclear D gene. The CDR3 covers 14 residues. CDR1 is SGHTS, CDR2 YDEGEE, per germline. Trimming took 4 bases from V and 2 from J, leaving 12 bases between them. For the CDR3, the DNA is TGTGCCAGCAGCCCGAGGCGGGGAAACTATGGCTACACCTTC. It codes for CASSPRRGNYGYTF.

CDR3 DNA sequence: TGTGCCAGCAGTGATAGTAGGGGCTACACCTTC. Its protein is CASSDSRGYTF. The genes are TRBV2 and TRBJ1-2; D is ambiguous. The CDR3 spans 11 residues. Germline V gives CDR1 SNHLY, CDR2 FYNNEI. With 3 bases removed from V and 8 bases from J, the gap between germline ends came to 7 bases.

The gene calls are TRBV5-4 and TRBJ2-3; D unclear. The CDR3 runs to 14 residues. The germline V and J ends were trimmed by 3 bases and 0 bases, with 8 bases remaining between them. Germline CDR1 is SGHNT and CDR2 is YYREEE (reference sequence). The CDR3 spells CASSSYGSTDTQYF. CDR3 nucleotides: TGTGCCAGCAGCTCGTACGGTAGCACAGATACGCAGTATTTT.

This clone was found a few times. This chain uses TRBV28 with TRBJ2-1; no definite D call. The germline V gene encodes CDR1 MDHEN and CDR2 SYDVKM. The CDR3 covers 12 residues. The V end was cut by 5 bases, the J end by 7 bases, with 9 bases between. The CDR3 loop is CASSTYSNEQFF. In DNA form, the CDR3 reads TGTGCCAGCAGTACCTACTCGAATGAGCAGTTCTTC.

The V and J genes are TRBV5-1 and TRBJ2-7, with 8 bases matching TRBD2. This CDR3 contains 15 residues. The ends lost 4 bases at V and 2 bases at J; junction bases unmatched: 8. Germline V gives CDR1 SGHRS, CDR2 YFSETQ. The CDR3 reads CASSPGRGGAYEQYF. CDR3 sequence (DNA): TGCGCCAGCAGCCCCGGGAGGGGGGGGGCCTACGAGCAGTACTTC.

V is TRBV2 and J is TRBJ1-1; D unresolved. The germline gives CDR1 SNHLY, CDR2 FYNNEI. Between the trimmed V and J ends, which lost 3 bases and 1 base, there was a span of 6 bases. The CDR3 runs 13 residues. DNA for the CDR3: TGTGCCAGCAGTGATCTGAGGAACACTGAAGCTTTCTTT. This translates into CASSDLRNTEAFF.

This chain joins TRBV2 and TRBJ2-5; the D gene could be TRBD1 or TRBD2 (6 bases each). Germline CDR1 SNHLY, CDR2 FYNNEI. V gave up 0 bases and J gave up 4 bases, with 15 bases separating them. The CDR3 is 16 amino acids. Here the CDR3 reads CASSEALQGRIETQYF. CDR3 DNA: TGTGCCAGCAGTGAAGCGCTTCAGGGGAGGATAGAGACCCAGTACTTC.

This clone turned up a few times. The chain uses TRBV2 and TRBJ1-4; 7 bases match TRBD1. The CDR3 length is 15 residues. Germline V CDR1 and CDR2: SNHLY, FYNNEI. V lost 3 bases and J lost 7; bases outside the gene matches: 8. CDR3 loop: CASSDLTGSSEKLFF. DNA for the CDR3: TGTGCCAGCAGTGACCTGACAGGGTCCAGTGAAAAACTGTTTTTT.

This chain joins TRBV7-3 and TRBJ1-2; maybe TRBD1 (6 bases). The V and J ends lost 5 bases and 7 bases respectively, with 14 bases between them. Germline V gene data show CDR1 as SGHTA and CDR2 as FQGTGA. The CDR3 loop spans 13 amino acids. CDR3 amino acids: CASSPRRGSGYTF. CDR3 DNA sequence: TGTGCCAGCAGCCCCCGCAGGGGATCTGGCTACACCTTC.

The chain is built from TRBV18 and TRBJ2-5, with 11 bases matching TRBD2. Looked up from germline, CDR1 is KGHSH and CDR2 is LQKENI. V shed 3 bases and J 4 bases; nucleotides not matched to a gene: 7. This CDR3 contains 16 residues. CDR3 DNA sequence: TGTGCCAGCTCACCCACTAGCGGGAGAGGTGGAGAGACCCAGTACTTC. Translation gives CASSPTSGRGGETQYF.

J is TRBJ2-3 and V is TRBV11-2, with D hard to call. There are 13 residues in the CDR3. V was clipped by 4 bases and J by 3 bases, with 8 bases between them. The V gene's germline CDR1 is SGHAT and CDR2 FQNNGV. This CDR3 is CASSSTQTDTQYF. The CDR3 bases are TGTGCCAGCAGCTCAACACAAACAGATACGCAGTATTTT.

This clone was counted a single time. This chain connects TRBV11-2 to TRBJ2-2; 8 nucleotides agree with TRBD2. The ends lost 1 base at V and 5 bases at J; junction bases unmatched: 9. Germline CDR1 SGHAT, CDR2 FQNNGV. The CDR3 spans 17 residues. As DNA, the CDR3 is TGTGCCAGCAGCTTAGCGTTTTCGGGGGGGAGGACCGGGGAGCTGTTTTTT. Encoded protein: CASSLAFSGGRTGELFF. Full variable domain (remainder filled in from reference TRBV11-2 and TRBJ2-2): EAGVAQSPRYKIIEKRQSVAFWCNPISGHATLYWYQQILGQGPKLLIQFQNNGVVDDSQLPKDRFSAERLKGVDSTLKIQPAKLEDSAVYLCASSLAFSGGRTGELFFGEGSRLTVL.

V usage is TRBV18 and J usage is TRBJ1-2; possibly TRBD1 for D (5 bases). Trimming stripped 4 bases from V and 4 bases from J, with 13 bases between. CDR1 and CDR2 from the germline V gene are KGHSH and LQKENI. The CDR3 has 14 residues. This chain's CDR3 is CASSLLQVGYGYTF. The CDR3 DNA sequence: TGTGCCAGCTCACTTTTACAGGTCGGCTATGGCTACACCTTC.

The table lists this clone with a few counts. The same CDR3 can be traced to other DNA sequences in this sample. CDR3 loop: CASSEGTSGTNTGELFF. The CDR3 region has the DNA TGCGCCAGCAGTGAAGGGACTAGCGGGACGAACACCGGGGAGCTGTTTTTT. The chain couples TRBV10-2 to TRBJ2-2; 13 bases are shared with TRBD2. Trimming at V came to 3 bases and at J to 0 bases, leaving 1 base not matched to a gene. This CDR3 has 17 residues. CDR1 and CDR2 (germline): WSHSY, SAAADI.